This TCR beta chain was sequenced in a study of blood T cell repertoires in COVID-19. The assay was immunoSEQ multiplex PCR, and TCRdb's table has in-frame clones only and misses some. The data show some 95,000 clones, about 89% seen once. CDR1 SGHAT and CDR2 FQNNGV come from the germline V gene. The CDR3 loop spans 15 amino acids. J lost 3 bases, V lost 3 bases, and 4 bases had no gene match. This receptor was identified in a human donor with active COVID-19. The donor label of this sample is uncertain. This chain links TRBV11-2 with TRBJ2-5; 10 bases are a match to TRBD2. The source material was peripheral blood. CDR3 sequence reads: CASSFSGGGEETQYF. CDR3 nucleotide sequence: TGTGCCAGCAGCTTCAGCGGGGGGGGAGAAGAGACCCAGTACTTC.